This TCR beta chain originates from a study of T cell responses to AZD1222 COVID-19 vaccine. Germline V gene data show CDR1 as PRHDT and CDR2 as FYEKMQ (reference sequence). This CDR3 is built from 14 residues. J lost 5 bases, V lost 3 bases, and 6 bases had no gene match. Assay: immunoSEQ multiplex PCR; the TCRdb copy retains only in-frame clones and omits some. The sample holds 140,000 to 150,000 clones, roughly nine tenths seen once. This chain joins TRBV13 and TRBJ1-2; 7 nucleotides match TRBD1. This clonotype originated in an adult in good health. The sample in question was peripheral blood, obtained on day 0 of AZD1222 vaccination. The CDR3: CASSLTGNGYGYTF. The CDR3 nucleotides are TGTGCCAGCAGCTTGACAGGGAATGGGTATGGCTACACCTTC. The variable domain in full, completed from reference TRBV13 and TRBJ1-2, reads AAGVIQSPRHLIKEKRETATLKCYPIPRHDTVYWYQQGPGQDPQFLISFYEKMQSDKGSIPDRFSAQQFSDYHSELNMSSLELGDSALYFCASSLTGNGYGYTFGSGTRLTVV.